Reported below is one T cell receptor beta chain. The method was immunoSEQ multiplex PCR; TCRdb's version includes in-frame clones alone and lacks a portion of them. The sample consists of 160,000 or so clones, roughly four fifths of them appearing once. This sample was included in a study of blood T cell repertoires in COVID-19. The CDR3 loop spans 18 amino acids. Germline lookup yields CDR1 SGDLS and CDR2 YYNGEE. Losses at the gene ends were 4 bases for V and 0 bases for J; bases not matched to a gene: 12. This clonotype originated in a human donor in a cohort sampled during active COVID-19. The sequencing input was peripheral blood. V and J are TRBV9 and TRBJ2-2, with TRBD2 matching 7 bases. The CDR3 is CASSTTRGGFANTGELFF. The CDR3 DNA reads TGTGCCAGCAGCACGACCCGCGGGGGATTCGCGAACACCGGGGAGCTGTTTTTT.